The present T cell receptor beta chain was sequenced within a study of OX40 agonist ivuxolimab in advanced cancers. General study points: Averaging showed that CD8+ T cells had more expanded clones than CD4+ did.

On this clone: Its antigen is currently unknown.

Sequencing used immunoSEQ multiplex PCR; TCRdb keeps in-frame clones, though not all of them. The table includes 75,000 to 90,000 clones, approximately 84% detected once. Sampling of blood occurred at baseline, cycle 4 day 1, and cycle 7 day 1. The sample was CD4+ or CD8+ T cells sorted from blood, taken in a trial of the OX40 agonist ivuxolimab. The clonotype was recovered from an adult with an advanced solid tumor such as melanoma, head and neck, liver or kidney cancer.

CDR3 nucleotides: TGTGCCAGCAGTCCATCCGGGACAGGGAGGTACAATGAGCAGTTCTTC. Its translation is CASSPSGTGRYNEQFF. This chain links TRBV6-6 with TRBJ2-1; 9 bases agree with TRBD1. Looked up from germline, CDR1 is MNHNY and CDR2 is SVGAGI (reference sequence). The CDR3 is made up of 16 amino acids. Trimming at V came to 5 bases and at J to 4 bases, leaving 9 bases not matched to a gene.